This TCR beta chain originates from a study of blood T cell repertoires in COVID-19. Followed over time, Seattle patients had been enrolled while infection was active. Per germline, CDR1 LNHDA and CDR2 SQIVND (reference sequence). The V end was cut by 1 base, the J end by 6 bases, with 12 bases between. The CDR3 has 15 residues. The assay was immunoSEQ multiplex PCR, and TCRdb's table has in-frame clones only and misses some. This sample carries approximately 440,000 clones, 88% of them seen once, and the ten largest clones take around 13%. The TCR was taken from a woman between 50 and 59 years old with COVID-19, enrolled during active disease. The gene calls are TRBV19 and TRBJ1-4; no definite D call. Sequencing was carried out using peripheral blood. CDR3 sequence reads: CASSIGGGVDEKLFF. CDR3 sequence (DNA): TGTGCCAGTAGTATAGGCGGCGGGGTGGATGAAAAACTGTTTTTT.